This T cell receptor beta chain was sequenced during a study of cytomegalovirus exposure and HLA in healthy donors. The repertoire was sequenced with immunoSEQ multiplex PCR; TCRdb's copy has only in-frame clones and lacks some. The sample lists around 160,000 clones; roughly 83% were seen once. This CDR3 is 15 amino acids long. CDR1 is SGHRS, CDR2 YFSETQ, per germline. Unmatched junction bases numbered 9, after V lost 3 bases and J lost 6 bases. This TCR was sampled from a man between 25 and 39 years old in good health and CMV-seropositive. Sequenced sample: PBMCs. The chain carries TRBV5-1 and TRBJ1-5; 7 bases agree with TRBD1. Here the CDR3 DNA reads TGCGCCAGCAGCTCCACAGGGGATGTTGCTCAGCCCCAGCATTTT. Protein sequence: CASSSTGDVAQPQHF.